This TCR beta chain was identified during a study of cytomegalovirus exposure and HLA in healthy donors. J gave up 4 bases and V 8 bases, and 4 bases lay outside the gene matches. In germline, CDR1 is MNHEY, CDR2 SVGAGI. This CDR3 is built from 12 residues. With 60 Vbeta and 13 Jbeta primers, the PCR was carried out. The data were produced by immunoSEQ multiplex PCR, yet TCRdb's version contains in-frame clones alone and is incomplete. The sample has about 120,000 clones, approximately 80% seen once. The material sequenced was PBMCs. The genes are TRBV6-5 and TRBJ1-2; 7 bases are shared with TRBD1. The TCR originated in a man aged 50-60 years in good health and CMV-seropositive. In DNA, the CDR3 is TGTGCCAGCGGAGGGACAGTCTATGGCTACACCTTC. It specifies CASGGTVYGYTF.